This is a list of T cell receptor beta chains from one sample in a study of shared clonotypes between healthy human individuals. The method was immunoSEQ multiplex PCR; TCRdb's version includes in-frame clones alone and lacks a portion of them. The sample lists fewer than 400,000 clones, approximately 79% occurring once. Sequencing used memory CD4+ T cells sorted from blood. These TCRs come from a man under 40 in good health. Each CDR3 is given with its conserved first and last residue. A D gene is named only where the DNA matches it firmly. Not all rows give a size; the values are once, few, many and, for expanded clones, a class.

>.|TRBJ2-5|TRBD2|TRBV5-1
TGCGCCAGCAGCTTCCGTGCGGGAGGCGGAGGTGAGGAGACCCAGTACTTC
CASSFRAGGGGEETQYF
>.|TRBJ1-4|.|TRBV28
TGTGCCAGCAGTTTGGTTCGAGGGGGTAATGAAAAACTGTTTTTT
CASSLVRGGNEKLFF
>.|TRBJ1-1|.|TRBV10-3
TGTGCCATCAAGAGGGCCGGGGACACTGAAGCTTTCTTT
CAIKRAGDTEAFF
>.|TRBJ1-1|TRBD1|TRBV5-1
TGCGCCAGCAGCATAACAGGGGGACTTGAAGCTTTCTTT
CASSITGGLEAFF
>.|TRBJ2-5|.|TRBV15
TGTGCCACCAGCAGAGTTGGCCAGGGCACCCAAGAGACCCAGTACTTC
CATSRVGQGTQETQYF
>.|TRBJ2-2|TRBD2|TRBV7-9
TGTGCCAGCAGCTCACAAGCCGCGGGGGAGGGACTGTTTTTT
CASSSQAAGEGLFF
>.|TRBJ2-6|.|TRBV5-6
TGTGCCAGCAGCGCGGTCAGCGTCGCCTCTGGGGCCAACGTCCTGACTTTC
CASSAVSVASGANVLTF
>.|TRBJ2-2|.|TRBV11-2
TGTGCCAGCAGCCCGCAAGCAGGGAATGGCAACGGGGAGCTGTTTTTT
CASSPQAGNGNGELFF
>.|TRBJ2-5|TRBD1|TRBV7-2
TGTGCCAGCAGCCAAGCCGGGACAGGCCCATTCAGGGGGTACTTC
CASSQAGTGPFRGYF
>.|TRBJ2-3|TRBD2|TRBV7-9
TGTGCCAGCAGCTTCTTCGGGACTAGCGGGAGCGGCACAGATACGCAGTATTTT
CASSFFGTSGSGTDTQYF
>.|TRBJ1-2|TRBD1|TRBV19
TGTGCCAGTAGTCCAAGGGACAGGAACTATGGCTACACCTTC
CASSPRDRNYGYTF
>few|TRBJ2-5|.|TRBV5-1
TGCGCCAGCAGCTTGGAGGGATTAGGGGAGACCCAGTACTTC
CASSLEGLGETQYF
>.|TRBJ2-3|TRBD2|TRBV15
TGTGCCACCAGCAGGGCCCCTACCGGGACTAGCGGGCGCGATACGCAGTATTTT
CATSRAPTGTSGRDTQYF
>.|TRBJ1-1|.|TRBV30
TGTGCCTGGAGTGTAGGTAACACTGAAGCTTTCTTT
CAWSVGNTEAFF
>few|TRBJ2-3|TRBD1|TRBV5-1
TGCGCCAGCAGCTTGGAGTTGTCGGGACAGGGGACCACAGATACGCAGTATTTT
CASSLELSGQGTTDTQYF
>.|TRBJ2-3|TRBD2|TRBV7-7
TGTGCCAGCAGCCAAGGCCTAGCGGCAGATACGCAGTATTTT
CASSQGLAADTQYF
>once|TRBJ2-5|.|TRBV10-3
TGTGCCATCAGTGAGTGGCAGCGGGAGACCCAGTACTTC
CAISEWQRETQYF
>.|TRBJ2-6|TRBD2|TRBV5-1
TGCGCCAGTCGCCGAAGCGGGAGCAGCTCTGGGGCCAACGTCCTGACTTTC
CASRRSGSSSGANVLTF
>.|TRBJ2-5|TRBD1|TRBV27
TGTGCCAGCAGTCGGGACAGGGCAACAGAGACCCAGTACTTC
CASSRDRATETQYF
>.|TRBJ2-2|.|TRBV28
TGTGCCAGCAGTTTAATGGCTCTGACAACCGGGGAGCTGTTTTTT
CASSLMALTTGELFF
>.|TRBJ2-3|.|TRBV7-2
TGTGCCAGCAGCTTGGGCACAGATACGCAGTATTTT
CASSLGTDTQYF
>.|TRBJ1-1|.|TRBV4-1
TGCGCCAGCAGCCAAGCTATGGAGACTGAAGCTTTCTTT
CASSQAMETEAFF
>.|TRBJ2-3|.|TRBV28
TGTGCCACCGAGGCCCGGGACGGAAGCACAGATACGCAGTATTTT
CATEARDGSTDTQYF
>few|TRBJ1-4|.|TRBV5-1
TGCGCCAGCAGCCGGGACGGCACTATTGATGGGGTAAAACTGTTTTTT
CASSRDGTIDGVKLFF
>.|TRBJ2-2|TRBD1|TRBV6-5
TGTGCCAGCAGGGCCGGGACAGGGATCACCGGGGAGCTGTTTTTT
CASRAGTGITGELFF
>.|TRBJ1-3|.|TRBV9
TGTGCCAGCAGCGTAGCTACAGGGTTCTCTGGAAACACCATATATTTT
CASSVATGFSGNTIYF
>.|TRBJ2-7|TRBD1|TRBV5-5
TGTGCCAGCAGCTTAGCGGGACAGGGGATTTCCGAGCAGTACTTC
CASSLAGQGISEQYF
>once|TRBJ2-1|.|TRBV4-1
TGCGCCAGCCACGTAAGCCTCGGGACTCACAATGAGCAGTTCTTC
CASHVSLGTHNEQFF
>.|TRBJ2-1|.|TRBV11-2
TGTGCCAGCAGCTCCATTCGCGGGCCCTACAATGAGCAGTTCTTC
CASSSIRGPYNEQFF
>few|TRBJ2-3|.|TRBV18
TGTGCCAGCTCACTGTCCACAGATACGCAGTATTTT
CASSLSTDTQYF
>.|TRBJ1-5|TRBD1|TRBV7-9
TGTGCCAGCAGGGGACAGGGGATGCATCAGCCCCAGCATTTT
CASRGQGMHQPQHF
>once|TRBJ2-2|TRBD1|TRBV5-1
TGCGCCAGCAGTCTAGACAGGGGTTCTTTTTACGGGGAGCTGTTTTTT
CASSLDRGSFYGELFF
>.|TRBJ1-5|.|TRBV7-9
TGTGCCAGCAGCTTTGGCCAGGGTACAGAACAGCCCCAGCATTTT
CASSFGQGTEQPQHF
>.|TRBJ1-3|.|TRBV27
TGTGCCAGCAAAAGCTCTGGAAACACCATATATTTT
CASKSSGNTIYF
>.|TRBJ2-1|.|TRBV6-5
TGTGCCAGCAGTGTGGATGGGGGGAGGAATGAGCAGTTCTTC
CASSVDGGRNEQFF
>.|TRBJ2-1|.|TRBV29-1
TGCAGCGTGGAGGGACCGGGGTTCAATGAGCAGTTCTTC
CSVEGPGFNEQFF
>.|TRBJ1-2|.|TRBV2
TGTGCCAGCAGTGTTGTGGGGGATGGATATGGCTACACCTTC
CASSVVGDGYGYTF
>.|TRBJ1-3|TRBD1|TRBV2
TGTGCCAGCAGCTTGACAGGGGACTCTGGAAACACCATATATTTT
CASSLTGDSGNTIYF
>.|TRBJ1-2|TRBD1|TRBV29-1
TGCAGCGTCCTCCGGGACAGGGCCAGTGGCTACACCTTC
CSVLRDRASGYTF
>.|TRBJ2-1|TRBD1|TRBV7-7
TGTGCTAGCAGCTTAGCTCCGACAGGGCACTACAATGAGCAGTTCTTC
CASSLAPTGHYNEQFF
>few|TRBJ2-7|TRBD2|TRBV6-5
TGTGCCAGCAGACTTGGACTAGCGGGAGTCTACGAGCAGTACTTC
CASRLGLAGVYEQYF
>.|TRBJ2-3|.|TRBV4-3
TGCGCCAGCAGCCAAGGGGGGTTGGGAACCTCCACAGATACGCAGTATTTT
CASSQGGLGTSTDTQYF